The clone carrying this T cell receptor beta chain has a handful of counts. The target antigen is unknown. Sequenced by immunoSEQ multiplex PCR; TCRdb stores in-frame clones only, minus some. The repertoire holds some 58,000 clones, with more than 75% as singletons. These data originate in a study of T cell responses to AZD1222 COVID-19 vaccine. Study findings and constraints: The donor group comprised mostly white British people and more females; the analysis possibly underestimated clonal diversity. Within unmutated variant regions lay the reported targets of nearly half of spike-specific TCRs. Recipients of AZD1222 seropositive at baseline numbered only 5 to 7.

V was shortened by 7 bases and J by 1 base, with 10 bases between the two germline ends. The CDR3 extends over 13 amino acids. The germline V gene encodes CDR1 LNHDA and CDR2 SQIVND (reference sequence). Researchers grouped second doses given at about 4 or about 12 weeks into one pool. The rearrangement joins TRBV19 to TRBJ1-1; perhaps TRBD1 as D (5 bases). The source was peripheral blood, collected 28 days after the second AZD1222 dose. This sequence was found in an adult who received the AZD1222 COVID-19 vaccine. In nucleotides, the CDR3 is TGTGCCAGTATCCCAGGGCAGAACACTGAAGCTTTCTTT. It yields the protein CASIPGQNTEAFF.